Listed below are T cell receptor beta chains from one sample, sequenced in a study of T cell changes during pregnancy in multiple sclerosis. Sequencing used immunoSEQ multiplex PCR; TCRdb keeps in-frame clones, though not all of them. The sample contains 100,000 to 140,000 clones, about 90% of which appear only once. The starting material was peripheral blood, obtained in the third trimester of pregnancy. These receptors originate from a female donor in good health, enrolled as a control in a pregnancy study. Both conserved end residues are part of each CDR3. Each record gives: CDR3 protein, CDR3 DNA, clone size, J gene, V gene, D gene. D genes are given only for firm matches. Not all rows give a size; the values are once, few, many and, for expanded clones, a class.

CASSLLTSNTEAFF	TGCGCCAGCAGCTTGTTGACATCGAACACTGAAGCTTTCTTT	NA	TRBJ1-1	TRBV5-1	NA
CASSSDSRYEQYF	TGTGCCAGCTCATCGGACAGCCGCTACGAGCAGTACTTC	once	TRBJ2-7	TRBV18	NA
CASSLGQGARLYEQYF	TGTGCCAGCAGCTTGGGTCAGGGGGCAAGGCTCTACGAGCAGTACTTC	NA	TRBJ2-7	TRBV5-6	TRBD1
CASSPELPGHGETQYF	TGCGCCAGCAGCCCAGAACTACCGGGACACGGTGAGACCCAGTACTTC	NA	TRBJ2-5	TRBV5-1	NA
CAWSPKRGGTDTQYF	TGTGCCTGGAGTCCGAAGCGGGGGGGCACAGATACGCAGTATTTT	NA	TRBJ2-3	TRBV30	TRBD2
CASRSREPGELFF	TGTGCCAGTAGGTCGAGGGAGCCCGGGGAGCTGTTTTTT	once	TRBJ2-2	TRBV19	NA
CASSLVGQLSGNTIYF	TGTGCCAGCAGCTTAGTTGGGCAGCTCTCTGGAAACACCATATATTTT	NA	TRBJ1-3	TRBV7-8	NA
CASRGSGGAGPGELFF	TGTGCCAGTAGGGGTAGCGGGGGGGCCGGTCCCGGGGAGCTGTTTTTT	NA	TRBJ2-2	TRBV19	TRBD2
CATSRAGGGIATNEKLFF	TGTGCCACCAGCAGAGCTGGGGGAGGGATTGCAACTAATGAAAAACTGTTTTTT	NA	TRBJ1-4	TRBV15	NA
CASSPGQLSQETQYF	TGTGCCAGCAGCCCTGGACAGCTGTCTCAAGAGACCCAGTACTTC	NA	TRBJ2-5	TRBV7-9	NA